One and the same sample provided the 4 T cell receptor beta chains below, sequenced in a study of cytomegalovirus exposure and HLA in healthy donors. In the PCR, 60 Vbeta and 13 Jbeta primers were used. Assay: immunoSEQ multiplex PCR; the TCRdb copy retains only in-frame clones and omits some. Of some 140,000 clones listed, around 68% are singletons. Sequencing input: PBMCs. The receptor set was obtained from a man aged 30 to 45 in good health and CMV-seronegative.

The chain employs TRBV14 and TRBJ1-2; tentative D call: TRBD1 (6 bases). The CDR3 has 18 amino acids. In germline, CDR1 is SGHDN, CDR2 FVKESK. Trimming cost V 3 bases and J 6 bases, with 26 bases left between them. This CDR3 reads CASSQGRQVGLIRDGYTF. CDR3 nucleotides: TGTGCCAGCAGCCAGGGTCGACAGGTGGGGTTAATACGGGATGGCTACACCTTC.

This clone is medium-sized within its sample. This chain joins TRBV4-3 and TRBJ2-7, with 8 bases aligning to TRBD2. Germline V lookup: CDR1 LGHNA, CDR2 YSLEER. V gave up 1 base and J gave up 3 bases; unmatched junction bases: 5. The CDR3 length is 15 residues. The CDR3 DNA reads as TGCGCCAGCAGCCAAGCGTTGGCGGGGGGCTACGAGCAGTACTTC. This encodes CASSQALAGGYEQYF.

In the case of this clone: A junction end diverges from the germline sequence, so it may reflect a read error. The genes are TRBV6-5 and TRBJ1-2, with unresolved D. Germline V gene lookup returns CDR1 MNHEY and CDR2 SVGAGI. CDR3 length equals 12 residues. Written as DNA, the CDR3 is TGTGCCAGCAGTTCCAAGAACTATGGCTACCCCTTC. Residues: CASSSKNYGYPF.

The V gene is TRBV19, the J gene TRBJ2-5; TRBD2 matches 11 bases. Losses at the gene ends were 6 bases for V and 2 bases for J; bases not matched to a gene: 2. The CDR3 sequence is 14 residues long. Germline V CDR1 and CDR2: LNHDA, SQIVND (reference sequence). Written as DNA, the CDR3 is TGTGCCAGTAGATCTAGCGGGGGGCAAGAGACCCAGTACTTC. This sequence encodes CASRSSGGQETQYF. The whole variable domain, remainder taken from reference TRBV19 and TRBJ2-5, is DGGITQSPKYLFRKEGQNVTLSCEQNLNHDAMYWYRQDPGQGLRLIYYSQIVNDFQKGDIAEGYSVSREKKESFPLTVTSAQKNPTAFYLCASRSSGGQETQYFGPGTRLLVL.